The clone carrying this TCR beta chain was picked up a small number of times. Its antigen is still unknown. This CDR3 is built from 15 residues. Trimming cost V 3 bases and J 4 bases; bases outside gene matches: 3. The germline V gene encodes CDR1 SGHTA and CDR2 FQGNSA. This sample was included in a study of T-cell memory formation after mild COVID-19. On the study more broadly: Each donor largely had its own TCR clusters. Overall study results and limits: Later expanders leaned CD4+, whereas clones that contracted between day 15 and 85 were balanced CD4/CD8.

After 5'RACE with constant-segment primers, TCR alpha and TCR beta cDNA libraries carrying sample barcodes and UMIs were obtained. TCRdb itself ran the 5' RACE reads through MiXCR, one entry per CDR3 protein. Of roughly 220,000 distinct CDR3 sequences in the sample, around 9.1% were seen once. The rearrangement links TRBV7-2 to TRBJ2-1; 10 bases match TRBD2. Sequencing used PBMCs or a T cell subset sorted from them (not recorded which). The clonotype was recovered from a man aged 18-30 years who had mild COVID-19 (a few samples of this study predate the infection). Cell type and time point are not known. The CDR3 protein is CASSLERGGYNEQFF. The CDR3 DNA follows: TGTGCCAGCAGCTTGGAGCGGGGGGGTTACAATGAGCAGTTCTTC.